These 15 T cell receptor beta chains came from one sample sequenced in a study of human T cells and chemical hapten exposure. TCRdb re-derived calls from the RACE reads in MiXCR, one entry per CDR3 protein. This table holds 35,000 to 50,000 distinct CDR3 sequences, more than 9% found once. Time point defined: pre-sensitization, week 0. Treatment defined: therapeutic diphenylcyclopropenone sensitization with weekly scalp DPC. The input for sequencing was whole blood, taken in connection with sensitization to the hapten diphenylcyclopropenone (DPC). These receptor sequences come from a man under 40 with alopecia areata. Some clones in this sample may be carry-over from other donors' samples.

This clonotype has more than one count but fewer than ten. The chain is built from TRBV5-4 and TRBJ2-7, with TRBD1 matching 7 bases. The CDR3 covers 13 residues. Germline CDR1 SGHNT, CDR2 YYREEE (reference sequence). V lost 3 bases, J lost 3 bases, and 3 bases stayed unmatched. The CDR3 here is CASSSGQSYEQYF. CDR3 coding DNA: TGTGCCAGCAGCTCGGGACAGAGCTACGAGCAGTACTTC.

CDR3: CSASRGGATQYF. In DNA form, the CDR3 reads TGCAGTGCTTCTCGTGGGGGGGCGACGCAGTATTTT. The chain uses TRBV20-1 and TRBJ2-3; TRBD2 might be the D (7 bases). Germline V gene lookup returns CDR1 DFQATT and CDR2 SNEGSKA (reference sequence). The V end was cut by 5 bases, the J end by 9 bases, with 15 bases between. CDR3 length equals 12 residues.

This clonotype was found many times. DNA of the CDR3: TGCAGCGTTGGCGACAGCTCCTACGAGCAGTACTTC. As protein: CSVGDSSYEQYF. The chain uses TRBV29-1 and TRBJ2-7; possible D gene TRBD1, 5 bases. The CDR3 is made up of 12 amino acids. Between the trimmed V and J ends, which lost 4 bases and 0 bases, there was a span of 7 bases. In germline, CDR1 is SQVTM, CDR2 ANQGSEA.

This chain links TRBV5-1 with TRBJ2-5, with 7 bases aligning to TRBD2. Looked up from germline, CDR1 is SGHRS and CDR2 is YFSETQ. The CDR3 spans 16 residues. The V segment lost 4 bases and the J segment 5 bases; nucleotides outside the gene matches: 14. Written as DNA, the CDR3 is TGCGCCAGCAGCCCGCCGGTGTCGGGAGGACGGGAGACCCAGTACTTC. The encoded protein is CASSPPVSGGRETQYF.

This clonotype is categorized as medium-sized (0.01 to 0.1%). The rearrangement joins TRBV3-1 to TRBJ1-5; D is perhaps TRBD1 (5 bases). Germline assignment: CDR1 LGHDT and CDR2 YNNKEL (reference sequence). V was clipped by 4 bases and J by 4 bases, with 11 bases between them. The CDR3 extends over 14 amino acids. The CDR3 DNA is TGTGCCAGCAGCCCGGGACGGGGAAATCAGCCCCAGCATTTT. It specifies CASSPGRGNQPQHF.

This clonotype showed up many times. The rearrangement joins TRBV29-1 to TRBJ2-5, with 7 bases lining up with TRBD2. The CDR3 contains 12 residues. V lost 3 bases, J lost 6 bases, and 4 bases stayed unmatched. In germline, CDR1 is SQVTM, CDR2 ANQGSEA. The CDR3, as DNA: TGCAGCGTTGATGGCGGGGGTCAGACCCAGTACTTC. Its translation: CSVDGGGQTQYF. The full variable domain, in which reference TRBV29-1 and TRBJ2-5 provide the parts outside the CDR3, is SAVISQKPSRDICQRGTSLTIQCQVDSQVTMMFWYRQQPGQSLTLIATANQGSEATYESGFVIDKFPISRPNLTFSTLTVSNMSPEDSSIYLCSVDGGGQTQYFGPGTRLLVL.

Ten or more counts support this clonotype. The chain employs TRBV6-2 or TRBV6-3 and TRBJ1-6; the match to TRBD1 covers 9 bases. V lost 8 bases and J lost 7; bases outside the gene matches: 12. The V gene's germline CDR1 is MNHEY and CDR2 SVGEGT. This CDR3 is built from 16 residues. The CDR3 nucleotides are TGTGCCAGCGGGGAGAATTGGACAGGGGAAAATTCACCCCTCCACTTT. This translates into CASGENWTGENSPLHF.

This clonotype appeared many times. The chain is built from TRBV2 and TRBJ1-5; D might be TRBD1 (6 bases). Trimming shortened V by 4 bases and J by 6 bases, and 10 bases separated the two germline ends. This CDR3 is built from 13 residues. Germline values: CDR1 SNHLY, CDR2 FYNNEI. The CDR3 nucleotides are TGTGCCAGCAGTGTGGGGGGCGGTCAGCCCCAGCATTTT. Protein sequence: CASSVGGGQPQHF.

This chain connects TRBV28 to TRBJ2-7, with D perhaps assigned TRBD1 or TRBD2 (5 bases each). Germline assignment: CDR1 MDHEN and CDR2 SYDVKM. This CDR3 is 12 amino acids long. Here the CDR3 reads CKLPGTTYEQYV. DNA for the CDR3: TGTAAACTACCAGGGACCACCTACGAGCAGTACGTC.

In this sample, this clonotype turned up a few times. The chain joins TRBV10-3 to TRBJ2-5; 7 bases line up with TRBD1. There are 14 residues in the CDR3. Germline CDR1 reads ENHRY; CDR2 reads SYGVKD. With 0 bases clipped from V and 3 bases from J, the junction kept 1 base outside the gene matches. The CDR3 DNA follows: TGTGCCATCAGTGAGTCGGGACAGAAAGAGACCCAGTACTTC. Amino acid sequence: CAISESGQKETQYF.

In this sample, this clonotype turned up many times. The rearrangement uses TRBV6-2 or TRBV6-3 and TRBJ1-1; D gene ambiguous. CDR1 is MNHEY and CDR2 is SVGEGT in the germline V gene. The V gene lost 6 bases and the J gene lost 1 base, with 9 bases spanning the gap. The CDR3 is made up of 13 amino acids. The CDR3 nucleotides are TGTGCCAGCAGCTTCCTGAAGAACACTGAAGCTTTCTTT. Translation gives CASSFLKNTEAFF.

This clonotype showed up many times. The chain couples TRBV20-1 to TRBJ2-1; no clear D gene. In germline, CDR1 is DFQATT, CDR2 SNEGSKA (reference sequence). The CDR3 is 12 residues long. Trimming took off 0 bases at V and 10 bases at J, with 10 bases between the two ends. CDR3 residues: CSARDPKSEQFF. The DNA for the CDR3 is TGCAGTGCTAGAGATCCCAAGTCAGAGCAGTTCTTC.

As regards this clonotype: This may come from a read error, since a much larger clone is one base off. J is TRBJ2-7 and V is TRBV3-1; the D gene is possibly TRBD2 (6 bases). The V gene's germline CDR1 is LGHDT and CDR2 YNNKEL (reference sequence). The CDR3 covers 21 residues. V lost 3 bases and J 4 bases, leaving 34 bases between the germline ends. The CDR3 nucleotides are TGTGCCAGCAGCCAGGAGTACATCGGCTGGGACTGGACTGGAAAAAGGTACGAGCAGTACTTC. This gives the protein CASSQEYIGWDWTGKRYEQYF.

The genes are TRBV5-1 and TRBJ1-1, with TRBD1 identical over 8 bases. The CDR3 has 15 amino acids. The germline V gene has CDR1 SGHRS and CDR2 YFSETQ. J gave up 4 bases and V 4 bases, and 9 bases lay outside the gene matches. DNA for the CDR3: TGCGCCAGCAGCACTGAGACAGGGGTCGCCACTGAAGCTTTCTTT. This codes for CASSTETGVATEAFF.

This chain links TRBV5-1 with TRBJ1-1; D remains ambiguous. The CDR3 covers 14 residues. V lost 3 bases and J lost 2, with 11 bases in between. Germline CDR1 SGHRS, CDR2 YFSETQ. The CDR3 reads CASSSSDRNTEAFF. CDR3 DNA: TGCGCCAGCAGCTCATCAGACCGAAACACTGAAGCTTTCTTT.